The 14 T cell receptor beta chains reported below all come from one sample, sequenced in a study of T-cell memory formation after mild COVID-19. TCRdb re-derived calls from the 5' RACE reads in MiXCR, one entry per CDR3 protein. In the table there are hundreds of thousands of distinct CDR3 sequences, less than 25% of which are singletons. What was sequenced was PBMCs or a T cell subset sorted from them (not recorded which). These receptors were collected from an adult woman who had mild COVID-19 (a few samples of this study predate the infection). Cell type and time point are not known.

The V and J genes are TRBV4-2 and TRBJ1-2; D gene unclear. V shed 0 bases and J shed 2 bases, with 16 bases lying between them. Germline lookup yields CDR1 LGHNA and CDR2 YNFKEQ. The CDR3 consists of 17 residues. This CDR3 reads CASSQDPAVRGNYGYTF. DNA of the CDR3: TGTGCCAGCAGCCAAGACCCCGCTGTGAGAGGAAACTATGGCTACACCTTC.

In this sample, this clonotype turned up a few times. This rearrangement joins TRBV6-1 to TRBJ2-3; the D gene is possibly TRBD1 (6 bases). The CDR3 is 13 amino acids. Germline V gene data show CDR1 as MNHNS and CDR2 as SASEGT. Trimming took off 10 bases at V and 0 bases at J, with 11 bases between the two ends. The DNA for the CDR3 is TGTGCCACCGGACAGATTAGCACAGATACGCAGTATTTT. Translating it yields CATGQISTDTQYF.

This clonotype was seen a few times. The V and J genes are TRBV7-9 and TRBJ2-1, with D tentatively TRBD2 (6 bases). Germline-derived CDR1 and CDR2 are SEHNR and FQNEAQ (reference sequence). Between the trimmed V and J ends, which lost 2 bases and 10 bases, there was a span of 12 bases. This CDR3 comprises 13 residues. The CDR3 is CASSLRGVGEQFF. The CDR3 bases are TGTGCCAGCAGCTTACGCGGGGTTGGGGAGCAGTTCTTC.

The CDR3 DNA is TGTGCCAGCAGCCAAGACCCCCGGAGTCGGGGCTATGGCTACACCTTC. Translating gives CASSQDPRSRGYGYTF. The V gene is TRBV14, the J gene TRBJ1-2; D ambiguous. V was cut by 0 bases and J by 4 bases, with 15 bases left in between. There are 16 residues in the CDR3. Germline V gene sequence: CDR1 SGHDN, CDR2 FVKESK.

The chain couples TRBV7-8 to TRBJ2-1; D is uncertain. The CDR3 is made up of 14 amino acids. V was shortened by 1 base and J by 0 bases, with 4 bases between the two germline ends. The V gene's germline CDR1 is SGHVS and CDR2 FQNEAQ. This chain's CDR3 is CASSLDDSYNEQFF. The DNA of the CDR3 is TGTGCCAGCAGCTTAGACGACTCCTACAATGAGCAGTTCTTC.

This clonotype was counted between two and nine times. The chain has TRBV7-9 and TRBJ2-3, with 8 bases matching TRBD2. The length of the CDR3 is 15 residues. V shed 3 bases and J 5 bases; nucleotides not matched to a gene: 7. Per the germline V gene, CDR1 is SEHNR and CDR2 is FQNEAQ (reference sequence). The CDR3 region is CASSLEAGAGDTQYF. As DNA, the CDR3 is TGTGCCAGCAGCTTGGAAGCGGGAGCGGGAGATACGCAGTATTTT.

J is TRBJ2-7 and V is TRBV11-3; D remains unclear. This CDR3 contains 14 residues. Trimming took off 4 bases at V and 1 base at J, with 11 bases between the two ends. Germline loops: CDR1 SGHNT, CDR2 YENEEA. The CDR3 sequence: CASSSKYGSYEQYF. CDR3 coding DNA: TGTGCCAGCAGCTCGAAATACGGGTCCTACGAGCAGTACTTC.

The CDR3 reads CASTDSGYNEQFF. The CDR3 DNA reads as TGTGCCAGCACCGATAGCGGCTACAATGAGCAGTTCTTC. The chain uses TRBV7-9 and TRBJ2-1, with a possible D match to TRBD2 (6 bases). Germline assignment: CDR1 SEHNR and CDR2 FQNEAQ (reference sequence). V was cut by 7 bases and J by 3 bases, with 10 bases left in between. This CDR3 has 13 amino acids.

This clonotype was seen a few times. This sequence joins TRBV12-3 or TRBV12-4 and TRBJ1-2; no clear D. Trimming left V 6 bases short and J 7 bases short, with 15 bases between. This CDR3 region has 13 residues. As DNA, the CDR3 is TGTGCCAGCAGCAAGGTGGAGACCAGTGGCTACACCTTC. Translation: CASSKVETSGYTF.

The table lists this clonotype with a few counts. The rearrangement joins TRBV5-1 to TRBJ1-2; the match to TRBD1 covers 12 bases. V gave up 4 bases and J gave up 1 base; unmatched junction bases: 11. The CDR3 runs to 18 residues. Per the germline V gene, CDR1 is SGHRS and CDR2 is YFSETQ. Written as DNA, the CDR3 is TGCGCCAGCAGCGAACCCGGGACAGGGGGCGGCCGTAACTATGGCTACACCTTC. Protein product: CASSEPGTGGGRNYGYTF.

The V gene is TRBV27, the J gene TRBJ2-1; D might be TRBD1 (6 bases). CDR1 is MNHEY and CDR2 is SMNVEV in the germline V gene (reference sequence). V shed 5 bases and J shed 14 bases, with 31 bases lying between them. CDR3 size: 17 residues. In DNA form, the CDR3 reads TGTGCCAGCAGTCCTCGCCCCCCCTGGGACACATACTCGGCGAAGTTCTTC. Amino acid sequence: CASSPRPPWDTYSAKFF.

This clonotype came up once. This chain uses TRBV19 with TRBJ1-5; D remains ambiguous. This CDR3 contains 10 residues. The V and J ends lost 11 bases and 7 bases respectively, with 9 bases between them. CDR1 is LNHDA and CDR2 is SQIVND in the germline V gene (reference sequence). The CDR3 nucleotides read TGTGCCCATGGGAGGCAGCCCCAGCATTTT. It is translated as CAHGRQPQHF.

CDR3 bases: TGCGCCAGCAGCCAAGGGGCTAGCGGGAATTCCGATACGCAGTATTTT. Amino acid sequence: CASSQGASGNSDTQYF. The V and J genes are TRBV4-3 and TRBJ2-3, with 9 bases aligning to TRBD2. CDR1 and CDR2 (germline): LGHNA, YSLEER. The CDR3 length is 16 residues. With V trimmed by 1 base and J by 6 bases, 8 bases remained unmatched.

The gene calls are TRBV6-6 and TRBJ2-7; D remains ambiguous. Germline V gives CDR1 MNHNY, CDR2 SVGAGI (reference sequence). V lost 5 bases to trimming and J lost 1 base, with 15 bases between them. The CDR3 covers 15 residues. The CDR3 DNA reads TGTGCCAGCAGTCCATACGAAGGGCTTTCCTACGAGCAGTACTTC. Its translation is CASSPYEGLSYEQYF.